This T cell receptor beta chain originates from a study of T cells in Graves' hyperthyroidism and ophthalmopathy. Broader study findings: Most thyroid clonotypes expanded above 0.001 appeared in blood too.

CDR3 length: 16 amino acids. The germline V gene has CDR1 SEHNR and CDR2 FQNEAQ (reference sequence). V lost 1 base and J lost 3, with 13 bases in between. TCR beta CDR3 regions were amplified from RNA transcripts. First-round RT-PCR with HTBI primers amplified the TCR CDR3 region. TCRdb itself ran the multiplex PCR reads through MiXCR, one entry per CDR3 protein. The sample has around 250,000 distinct CDR3 sequences, just over 14% seen once. This clonotype was seen at least ten times. Its cognate antigen is unknown. This chain joins TRBV7-9 and TRBJ2-1; a possible D gene is TRBD2 (6 bases). Sequencing was performed on blood. The clonotype was recovered from a woman in her thirties or forties with Graves' hyperthyroidism that later progressed to Graves' ophthalmopathy. The CDR3 protein is CASSLVAGRNYNEQFF. The DNA of the CDR3 is TGTGCCAGCAGCTTAGTCGCCGGGAGAAACTACAATGAGCAGTTCTTC.